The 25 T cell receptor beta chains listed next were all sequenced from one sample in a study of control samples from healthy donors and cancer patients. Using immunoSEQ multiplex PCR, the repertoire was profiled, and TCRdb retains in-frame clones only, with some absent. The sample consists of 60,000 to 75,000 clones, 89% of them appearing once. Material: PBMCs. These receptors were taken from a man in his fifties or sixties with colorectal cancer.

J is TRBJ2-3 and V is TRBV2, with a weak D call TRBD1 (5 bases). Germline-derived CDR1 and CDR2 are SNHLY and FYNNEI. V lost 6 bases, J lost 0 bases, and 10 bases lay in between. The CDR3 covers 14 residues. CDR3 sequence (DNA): TGTGCCAGCAGCCAGAGGACAAGCACAGATACGCAGTATTTT. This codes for CASSQRTSTDTQYF.

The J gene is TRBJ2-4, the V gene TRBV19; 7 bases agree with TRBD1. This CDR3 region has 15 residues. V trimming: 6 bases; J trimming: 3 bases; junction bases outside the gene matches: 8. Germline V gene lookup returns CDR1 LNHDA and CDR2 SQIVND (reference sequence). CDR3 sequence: CASSRQGVDKNIQYF. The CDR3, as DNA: TGTGCCAGTAGCAGACAGGGCGTGGACAAAAACATTCAGTACTTC. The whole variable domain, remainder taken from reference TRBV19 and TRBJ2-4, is DGGITQSPKYLFRKEGQNVTLSCEQNLNHDAMYWYRQDPGQGLRLIYYSQIVNDFQKGDIAEGYSVSREKKESFPLTVTSAQKNPTAFYLCASSRQGVDKNIQYFGAGTRLSVL.

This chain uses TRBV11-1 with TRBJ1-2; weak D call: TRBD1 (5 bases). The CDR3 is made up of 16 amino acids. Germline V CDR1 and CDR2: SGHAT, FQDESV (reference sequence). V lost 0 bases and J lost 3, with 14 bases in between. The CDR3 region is CASSLANSRGDYGYTF. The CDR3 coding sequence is TGTGCCAGCAGCTTAGCGAATTCAAGGGGCGACTATGGCTACACCTTC.

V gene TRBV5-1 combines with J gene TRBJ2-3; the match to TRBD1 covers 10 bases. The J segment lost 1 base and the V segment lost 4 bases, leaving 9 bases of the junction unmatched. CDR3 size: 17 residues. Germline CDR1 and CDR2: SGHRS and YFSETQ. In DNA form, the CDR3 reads TGCGCCAGCAGCGTGGGGACCGGGACAGGGGGCACAGATACGCAGTATTTT. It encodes CASSVGTGTGGTDTQYF.

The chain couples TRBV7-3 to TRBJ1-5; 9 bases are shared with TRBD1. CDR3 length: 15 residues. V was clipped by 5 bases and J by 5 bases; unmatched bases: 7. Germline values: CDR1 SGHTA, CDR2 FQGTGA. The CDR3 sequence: CASSATGGFDQPQHF. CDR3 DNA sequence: TGTGCCAGCAGCGCCACAGGGGGCTTCGATCAGCCCCAGCATTTT. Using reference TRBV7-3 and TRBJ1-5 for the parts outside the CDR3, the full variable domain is GAGVSQTPSNKVTEKGKYVELRCDPISGHTALYWYRQSLGQGPEFLIYFQGTGAADDSGLPNDRFFAVRPEGSVSTLKIQRTERGDSAVYLCASSATGGFDQPQHFGDGTRLSIL.

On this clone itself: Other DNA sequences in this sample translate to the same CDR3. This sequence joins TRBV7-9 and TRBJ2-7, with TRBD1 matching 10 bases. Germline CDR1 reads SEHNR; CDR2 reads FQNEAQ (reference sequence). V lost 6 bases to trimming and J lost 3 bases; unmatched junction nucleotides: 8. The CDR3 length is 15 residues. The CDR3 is CASSLSRDRGYEQYF. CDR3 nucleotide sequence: TGTGCCAGCAGTTTGTCCCGGGACAGGGGCTACGAGCAGTACTTC.

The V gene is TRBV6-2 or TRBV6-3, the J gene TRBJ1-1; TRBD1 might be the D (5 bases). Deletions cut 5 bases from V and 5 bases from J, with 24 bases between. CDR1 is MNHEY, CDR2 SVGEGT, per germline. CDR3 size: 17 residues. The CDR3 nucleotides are TGTGCCAGCAGTGGCTCCCAGTATGGGGCGTTGGGGACTGAAGCTTTCTTT. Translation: CASSGSQYGALGTEAFF.

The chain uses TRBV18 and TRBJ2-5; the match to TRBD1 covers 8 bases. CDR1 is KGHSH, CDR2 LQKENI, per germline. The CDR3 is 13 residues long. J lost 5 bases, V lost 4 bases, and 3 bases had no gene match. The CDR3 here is CASSQGTGETQYF. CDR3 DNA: TGTGCCAGCTCACAAGGGACAGGCGAGACCCAGTACTTC.

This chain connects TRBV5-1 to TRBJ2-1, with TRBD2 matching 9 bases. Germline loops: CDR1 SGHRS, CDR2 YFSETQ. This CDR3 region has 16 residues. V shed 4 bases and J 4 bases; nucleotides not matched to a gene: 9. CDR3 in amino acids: CASSTGPAGGYNEQFF. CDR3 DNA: TGCGCCAGCAGCACTGGTCCCGCGGGGGGGTACAATGAGCAGTTCTTC.

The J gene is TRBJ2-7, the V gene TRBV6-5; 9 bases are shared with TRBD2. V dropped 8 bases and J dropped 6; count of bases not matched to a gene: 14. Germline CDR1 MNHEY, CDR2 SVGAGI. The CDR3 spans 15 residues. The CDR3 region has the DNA TGTGCCAGCTCGAAAACCGGGACTAGCTTTGGCGAGCAGTACTTC. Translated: CASSKTGTSFGEQYF.

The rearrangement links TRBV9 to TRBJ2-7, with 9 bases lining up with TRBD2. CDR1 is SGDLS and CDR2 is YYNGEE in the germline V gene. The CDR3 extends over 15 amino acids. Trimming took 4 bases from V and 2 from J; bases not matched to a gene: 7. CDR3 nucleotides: TGTGCCAGCAGCTTCCGTAGCGGGGGCCCCTACGAGCAGTACTTC. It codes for CASSFRSGGPYEQYF.

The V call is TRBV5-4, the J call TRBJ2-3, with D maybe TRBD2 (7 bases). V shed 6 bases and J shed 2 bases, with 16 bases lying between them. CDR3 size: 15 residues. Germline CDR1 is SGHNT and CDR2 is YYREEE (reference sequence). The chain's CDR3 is CASIREGGATDTQYF. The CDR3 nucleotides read TGTGCCAGCATCCGAGAAGGGGGGGCCACAGATACGCAGTATTTT.

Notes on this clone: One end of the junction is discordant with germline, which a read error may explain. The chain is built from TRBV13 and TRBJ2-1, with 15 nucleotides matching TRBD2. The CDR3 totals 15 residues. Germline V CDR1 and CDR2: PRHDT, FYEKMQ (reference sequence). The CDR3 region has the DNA TGTGCCAGCAGCCTAGGACTAGCGGGGGGGAATGAGCAGTTCTTC. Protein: CASSLGLAGGNEQFF.

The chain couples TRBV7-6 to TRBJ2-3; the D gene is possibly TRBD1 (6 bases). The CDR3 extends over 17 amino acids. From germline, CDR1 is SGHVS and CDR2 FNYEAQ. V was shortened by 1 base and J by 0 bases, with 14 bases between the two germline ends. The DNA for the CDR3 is TGTGCCAGCAGCTTAGTGGACAGACTCACTAGCACAGATACGCAGTATTTT. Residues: CASSLVDRLTSTDTQYF.

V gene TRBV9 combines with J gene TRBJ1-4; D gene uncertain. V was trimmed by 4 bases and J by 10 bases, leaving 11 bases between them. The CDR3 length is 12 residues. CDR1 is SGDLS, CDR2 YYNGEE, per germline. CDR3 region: CASSPGTGKLFF. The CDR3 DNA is TGTGCCAGCAGCCCTGGTACGGGAAAACTGTTTTTT.

The CDR3 nucleotides are TGTGCCACCAGTACCGGACAGGGGCAAGAGACCCAGTACTTC. Translated, it gives CATSTGQGQETQYF. V usage is TRBV24-1 and J usage is TRBJ2-5, with TRBD1 matching 9 bases. V trimming: 6 bases; J trimming: 2 bases; junction bases outside the gene matches: 3. CDR1 and CDR2 (germline): KGHDR, SFDVKD. This CDR3 is 14 amino acids long.

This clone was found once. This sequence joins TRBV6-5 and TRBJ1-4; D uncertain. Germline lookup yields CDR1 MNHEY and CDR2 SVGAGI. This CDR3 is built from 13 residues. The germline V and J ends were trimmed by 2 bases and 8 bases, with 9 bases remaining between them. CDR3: CASSYGLGEKLFF. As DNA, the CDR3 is TGTGCCAGCAGTTACGGATTAGGGGAAAAACTGTTTTTT.

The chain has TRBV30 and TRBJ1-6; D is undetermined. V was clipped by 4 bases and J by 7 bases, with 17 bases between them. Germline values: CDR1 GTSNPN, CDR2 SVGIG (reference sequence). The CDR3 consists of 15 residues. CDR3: CAWTANWADNSPLHF. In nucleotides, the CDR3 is TGTGCCTGGACCGCGAATTGGGCAGACAATTCACCCCTCCACTTT.

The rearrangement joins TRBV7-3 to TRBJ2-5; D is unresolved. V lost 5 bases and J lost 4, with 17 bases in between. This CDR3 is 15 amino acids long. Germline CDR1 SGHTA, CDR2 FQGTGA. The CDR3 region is CASSASGLRLETQYF. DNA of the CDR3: TGTGCCAGCAGCGCCTCGGGCCTTAGATTAGAGACCCAGTACTTC.

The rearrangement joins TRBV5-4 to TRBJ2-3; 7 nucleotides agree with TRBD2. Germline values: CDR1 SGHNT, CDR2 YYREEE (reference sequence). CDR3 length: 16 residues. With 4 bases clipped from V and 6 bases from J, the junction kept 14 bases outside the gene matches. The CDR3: CASSPEPGGIGDTQYF. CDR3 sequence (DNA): TGTGCCAGCAGCCCTGAACCGGGAGGCATAGGGGATACGCAGTATTTT.

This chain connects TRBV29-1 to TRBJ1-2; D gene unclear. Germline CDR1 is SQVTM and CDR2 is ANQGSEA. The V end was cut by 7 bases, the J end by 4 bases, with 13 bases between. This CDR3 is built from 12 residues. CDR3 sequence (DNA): TGCAGCGACCAAGGGCGCCTCTATGGCTACACCTTC. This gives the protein CSDQGRLYGYTF.

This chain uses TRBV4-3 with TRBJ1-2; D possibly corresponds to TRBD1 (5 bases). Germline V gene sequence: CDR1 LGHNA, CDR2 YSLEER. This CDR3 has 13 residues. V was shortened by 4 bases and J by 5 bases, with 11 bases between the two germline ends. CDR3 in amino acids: CASSLDWGYGYTF. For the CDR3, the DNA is TGCGCCAGCAGCCTCGACTGGGGGTATGGCTACACCTTC.

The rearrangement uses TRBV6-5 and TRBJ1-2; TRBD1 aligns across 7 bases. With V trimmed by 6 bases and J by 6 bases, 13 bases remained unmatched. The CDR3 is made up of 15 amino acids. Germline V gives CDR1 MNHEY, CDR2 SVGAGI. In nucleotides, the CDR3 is TGTGCCAGCAGCCCCAGGGGGGGCCCGGGAGATGGCTACACCTTC. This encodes CASSPRGGPGDGYTF.

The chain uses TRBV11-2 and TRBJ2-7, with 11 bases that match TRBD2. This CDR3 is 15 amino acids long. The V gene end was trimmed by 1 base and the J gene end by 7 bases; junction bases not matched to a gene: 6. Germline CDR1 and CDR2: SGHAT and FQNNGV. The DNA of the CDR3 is TGTGCCAGCAGCTTAGGTAGCGGGGGGGCGTGGGAGCAGTACTTC. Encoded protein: CASSLGSGGAWEQYF.

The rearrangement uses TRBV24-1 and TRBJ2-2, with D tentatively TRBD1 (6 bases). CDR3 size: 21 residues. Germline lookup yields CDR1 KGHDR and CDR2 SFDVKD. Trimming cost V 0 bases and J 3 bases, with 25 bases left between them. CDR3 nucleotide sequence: TGTGCCACCAGTGATTTGTGTGAGGGAGACAGGCCACCTCTCCACACCGGGGAGCTGTTTTTT. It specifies CATSDLCEGDRPPLHTGELFF.